Shown below are 6 T cell receptor beta chains from a single sample sequenced in a study of OX40 agonist ivuxolimab in advanced cancers. Repertoires were generated with immunoSEQ multiplex PCR, while TCRdb's copy carries only in-frame clones and drops some. Of around 95,000 clones in the sample, around 94% were seen once. The source material was CD4+ or CD8+ T cells sorted from blood, sampled in a trial of the OX40 agonist ivuxolimab. These receptors all come from an adult with an advanced solid tumor such as melanoma, head and neck, liver or kidney cancer.

This clone was seen just once. The J gene is TRBJ2-1, the V gene TRBV19, with TRBD2 matching 10 bases. With 4 bases clipped from V and 2 bases from J, the junction kept 2 bases outside the gene matches. The CDR3 runs to 15 residues. Germline V lookup: CDR1 LNHDA, CDR2 SQIVND (reference sequence). The CDR3 loop reads CASSTLAGAYNEQFF. The CDR3 bases are TGTGCCAGTAGTACTCTAGCGGGAGCCTACAATGAGCAGTTCTTC.

This clone came up once. This sequence joins TRBV11-1 and TRBJ2-5; D may be TRBD2 (5 bases). The CDR3 is 15 residues long. Trimming took 1 base from V and 4 from J, leaving 13 bases between them. CDR1 and CDR2 from the germline V gene are SGHAT and FQDESV (reference sequence). The CDR3 sequence: CASSLGGTSPETQYF. CDR3 nucleotides: TGTGCCAGCAGCTTAGGGGGAACTAGTCCAGAGACCCAGTACTTC.

V and J are TRBV6-5 and TRBJ2-7; D not resolved. Trimming took 10 bases from V and 2 from J, leaving 15 bases between them. The CDR3 has 13 amino acids. Germline loops: CDR1 MNHEY, CDR2 SVGAGI. CDR3 residues: CAIQKLGTYEQYF. In nucleotides, the CDR3 is TGTGCCATCCAAAAGCTGGGCACCTACGAGCAGTACTTC.

The chain has TRBV29-1 and TRBJ2-5; a possible D gene is TRBD1 (5 bases). CDR1 SQVTM and CDR2 ANQGSEA come from the germline V gene. The CDR3 contains 14 residues. Trimming took off 2 bases at V and 3 bases at J, with 13 bases between the two ends. The CDR3 coding sequence is TGCAGCGTTGAATTAGGGGCAGGGAAAGAGACCCAGTACTTC. Amino acid sequence: CSVELGAGKETQYF. Using reference TRBV29-1 and TRBJ2-5 for the parts outside the CDR3, the full variable domain is SAVISQKPSRDICQRGTSLTIQCQVDSQVTMMFWYRQQPGQSLTLIATANQGSEATYESGFVIDKFPISRPNLTFSTLTVSNMSPEDSSIYLCSVELGAGKETQYFGPGTRLLVL.

This clone appeared a single time. J is TRBJ1-5 and V is TRBV4-2; D is ambiguous. Trimming removed 3 bases from V and 3 bases from J, with 12 bases in between. Germline CDR1 LGHNA, CDR2 YNFKEQ. The CDR3 has 15 residues. The CDR3, as DNA: TGTGCCAGCAGCCAGGAACAAAGCCCCAATCAGCCCCAGCATTTT. This codes for CASSQEQSPNQPQHF.

This clone was observed once. V usage is TRBV4-3 and J usage is TRBJ2-5; TRBD2 is a possible D gene (7 bases). Germline CDR1 is LGHNA and CDR2 is YSLEER. The V end was cut by 3 bases, the J end by 4 bases, with 15 bases between. This CDR3 spans 15 amino acids. This chain's CDR3 is CASSQAYGGAETQYF. CDR3 DNA sequence: TGCGCCAGCAGCCAGGCCTATGGGGGGGCAGAGACCCAGTACTTC.